The clone carrying this T cell receptor (beta chain) appeared a few times. Antigen: not known. The data were obtained in a study of T cells in Graves' hyperthyroidism and ophthalmopathy. Study findings and constraints: Through a model of 13 V-J features, ophthalmopathy was separated from stable hyperthyroidism. Blood also showed most of the thyroid clonotypes that were expanded above 0.001.

The germline CDR1 and CDR2 sequences are SGHRS and YFSETQ. This CDR3 contains 15 residues. The J segment lost 6 bases and the V segment lost 4 bases, leaving 9 bases of the junction unmatched. Active moderate-to-severe ophthalmopathy, Clinical Activity Score at least 3, NOSPECS at least 4, under 3 months' duration. Patients were excluded for uncontrolled infection, other autoimmune disease, pregnancy or lactation. Amplification of TCR beta CDR3 regions used RNA as the template. Initially, a first-round RT-PCR of the TCR CDR3 employed the HTBI primer set. MiXCR, applied by TCRdb to the multiplex PCR reads, yields one record per CDR3 protein. The sample includes more than 350,000 distinct CDR3 sequences, around 15% of them seen just once.

The sequenced material came from blood. This sequence originates from a woman in her sixties or seventies with Graves' ophthalmopathy. This sequence joins TRBV5-1 and TRBJ1-4; 7 bases line up with TRBD1. The chain's CDR3 is CASSPYAGGDEKLFF. Here the CDR3 DNA reads TGCGCCAGCAGCCCCTATGCAGGGGGGGATGAAAAACTGTTTTTT.